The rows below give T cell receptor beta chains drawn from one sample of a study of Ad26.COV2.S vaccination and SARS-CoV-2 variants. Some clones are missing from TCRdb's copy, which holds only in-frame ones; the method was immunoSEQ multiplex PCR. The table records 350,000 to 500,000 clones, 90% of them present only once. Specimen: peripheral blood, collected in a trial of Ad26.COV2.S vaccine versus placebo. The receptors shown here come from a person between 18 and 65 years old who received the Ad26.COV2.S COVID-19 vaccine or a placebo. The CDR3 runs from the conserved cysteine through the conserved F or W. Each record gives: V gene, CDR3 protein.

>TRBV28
CASSLPDRGSEQYF
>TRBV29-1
CSVEGGLAGAYEQYF
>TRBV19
CASRRDSSNYGYTF
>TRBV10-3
CAINYRVGSTEAFF
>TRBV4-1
CASTFDHNPTNEKLFF
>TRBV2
CASREGGNTGELFF
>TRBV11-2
CASSFSGIYGYTF
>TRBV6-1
CASSEGTGANEQYF
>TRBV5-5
CASSLAESPGYEQYF
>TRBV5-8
CASSLDGSSGANVLTF
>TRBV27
CASSYGGRYSDTQYF
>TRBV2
CASRGLAGGFGEQFF
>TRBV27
CASSLISGRAYNEQFF
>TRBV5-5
CASISGAASGELFF
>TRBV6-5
CASSYGTGVSYEQYF
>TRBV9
CASSSRYYGYTF
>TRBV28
CASSLTSQQYF
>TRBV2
CASRGSGANVLTF
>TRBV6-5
CASSYSLRGRTEAFF
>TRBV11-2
CASSLFGGAAYEQYF
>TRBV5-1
CASSLSDRHNEKLFF
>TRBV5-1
CASSLGVLAGGNEQYF
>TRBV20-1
CSASLQTNTEAFF
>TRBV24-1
CATSPGGTYEQYF
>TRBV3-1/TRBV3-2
CASSQNSGSSGTKNIQYF
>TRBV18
CASSPADENTEAFF
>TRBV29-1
CSVGLEGDTQYF
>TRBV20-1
CSARSYNEQFF
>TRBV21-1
CASTARAGGWSSYEQYF
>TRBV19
CASSIPRDGRETQYF
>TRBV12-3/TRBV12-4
CASSFGAGSEAFF
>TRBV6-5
CASRRGTASGNTIYF
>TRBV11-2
CASSLERLASYEQFF
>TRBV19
CASSIGVGGSNTEAFF
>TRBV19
CASSTTTSGLTYNEQFF
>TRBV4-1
CASSPGQGLEPQHF
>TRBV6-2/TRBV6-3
CASSYMGMLNTGELFF
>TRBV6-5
CASSAGASRTQYF
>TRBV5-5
CASSLEPGPNSYNEQFF
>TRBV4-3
CASSQGPGGSFSGNTIYF
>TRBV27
CASSYSRGQPQHF
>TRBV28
CASSLTNRLYGYTF